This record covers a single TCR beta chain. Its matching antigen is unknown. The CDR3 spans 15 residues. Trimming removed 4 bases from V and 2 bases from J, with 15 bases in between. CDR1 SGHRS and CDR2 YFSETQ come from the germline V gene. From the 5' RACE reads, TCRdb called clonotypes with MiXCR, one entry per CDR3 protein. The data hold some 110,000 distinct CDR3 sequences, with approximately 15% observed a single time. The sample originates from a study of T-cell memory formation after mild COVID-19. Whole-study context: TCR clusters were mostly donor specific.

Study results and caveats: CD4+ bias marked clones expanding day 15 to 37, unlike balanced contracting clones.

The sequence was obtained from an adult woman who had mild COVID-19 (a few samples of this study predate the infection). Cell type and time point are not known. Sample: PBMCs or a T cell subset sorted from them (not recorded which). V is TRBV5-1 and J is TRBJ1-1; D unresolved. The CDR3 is CASSPGQAQNTEAFF. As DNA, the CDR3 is TGCGCCAGCAGCCCCGGGCAAGCCCAAAACACTGAAGCTTTCTTT.